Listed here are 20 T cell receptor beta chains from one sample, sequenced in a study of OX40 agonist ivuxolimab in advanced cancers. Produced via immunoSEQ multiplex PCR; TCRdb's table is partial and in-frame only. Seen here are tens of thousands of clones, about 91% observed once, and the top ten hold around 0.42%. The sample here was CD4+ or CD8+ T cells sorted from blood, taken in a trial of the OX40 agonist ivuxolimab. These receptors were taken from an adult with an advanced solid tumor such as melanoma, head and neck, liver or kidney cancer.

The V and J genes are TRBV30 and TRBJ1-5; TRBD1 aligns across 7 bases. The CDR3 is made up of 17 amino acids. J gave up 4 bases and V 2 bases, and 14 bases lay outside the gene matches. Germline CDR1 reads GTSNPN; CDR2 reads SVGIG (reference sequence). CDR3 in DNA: TGTGCCTGGAGTAACGCTTTCTCGGCACAGGGGAATCAGCCCCAGCATTTT. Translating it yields CAWSNAFSAQGNQPQHF.

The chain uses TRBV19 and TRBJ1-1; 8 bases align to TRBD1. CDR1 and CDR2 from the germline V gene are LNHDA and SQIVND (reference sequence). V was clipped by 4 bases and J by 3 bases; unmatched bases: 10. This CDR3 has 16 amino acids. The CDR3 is CASSTWTGPADTEAFF. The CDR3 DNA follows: TGTGCCAGTAGTACTTGGACAGGGCCCGCGGACACTGAAGCTTTCTTT.

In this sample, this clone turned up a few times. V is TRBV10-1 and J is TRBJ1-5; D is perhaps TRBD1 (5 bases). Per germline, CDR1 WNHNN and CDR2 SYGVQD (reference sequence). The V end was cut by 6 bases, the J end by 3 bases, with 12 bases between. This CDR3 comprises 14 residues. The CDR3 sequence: CASSQGSTNQPQHF. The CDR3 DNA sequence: TGCGCCAGCAGCCAGGGCAGTACCAATCAGCCCCAGCATTTT.

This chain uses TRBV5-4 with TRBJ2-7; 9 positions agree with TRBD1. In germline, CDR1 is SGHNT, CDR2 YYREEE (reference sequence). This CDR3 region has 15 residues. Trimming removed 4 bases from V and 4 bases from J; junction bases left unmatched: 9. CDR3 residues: CASSKVDRGGYEQYF. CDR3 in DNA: TGTGCCAGCAGCAAGGTGGACAGGGGAGGGTACGAGCAGTACTTC.

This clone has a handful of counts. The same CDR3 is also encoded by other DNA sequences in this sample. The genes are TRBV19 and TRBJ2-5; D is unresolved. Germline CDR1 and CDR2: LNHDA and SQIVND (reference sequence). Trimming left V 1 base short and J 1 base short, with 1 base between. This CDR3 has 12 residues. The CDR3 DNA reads TGTGCCAGTAGTATAGGCCAAGAGACCCAGTACTTC. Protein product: CASSIGQETQYF.

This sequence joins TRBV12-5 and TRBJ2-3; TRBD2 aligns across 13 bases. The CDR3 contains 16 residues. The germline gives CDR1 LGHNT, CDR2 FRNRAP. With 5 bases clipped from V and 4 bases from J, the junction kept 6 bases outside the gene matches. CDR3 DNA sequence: TGTGCTAGTGGTCAGGGACTAGCGGGGAAGTCAGATACGCAGTATTTT. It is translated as CASGQGLAGKSDTQYF.

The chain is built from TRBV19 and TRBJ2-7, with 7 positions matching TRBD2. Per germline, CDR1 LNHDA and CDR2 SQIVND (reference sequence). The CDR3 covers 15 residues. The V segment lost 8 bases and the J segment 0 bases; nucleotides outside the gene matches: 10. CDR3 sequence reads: CASGYGVAGSYEQYF. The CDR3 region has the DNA TGTGCCAGTGGGTACGGGGTAGCGGGCTCCTACGAGCAGTACTTC.

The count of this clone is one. The CDR3 protein is CASSYSSPPAGTQYF. In DNA, the CDR3 is TGTGCCAGCAGTTACTCGTCTCCCCCCGCTGGGACCCAGTACTTC. The rearrangement joins TRBV6-5 to TRBJ2-5; the D is unclear. Germline values: CDR1 MNHEY, CDR2 SVGAGI. This CDR3 is 15 amino acids long. V dropped 0 bases and J dropped 7 bases, with 15 bases sitting between them.

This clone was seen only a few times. CDR3 sequence: CASSLSTSGSSNEQFF. The CDR3 DNA is TGCGCCAGCAGCTTGTCGACTAGCGGGAGCTCGAATGAGCAGTTCTTC. This chain uses TRBV5-1 with TRBJ2-1, with 12 bases that match TRBD2. With 1 base clipped from V and 7 bases from J, the junction kept 6 bases outside the gene matches. Germline loops: CDR1 SGHRS, CDR2 YFSETQ. The CDR3 extends over 16 amino acids. Combining the CDR3 with reference TRBV5-1 and TRBJ2-1 gives the whole variable domain KAGVTQTPRYLIKTRGQQVTLSCSPISGHRSVSWYQQTPGQGLQFLFEYFSETQRNKGNFPGRFSGRQFSNSRSEMNVSTLELGDSALYLCASSLSTSGSSNEQFFGPGTRLTVL.

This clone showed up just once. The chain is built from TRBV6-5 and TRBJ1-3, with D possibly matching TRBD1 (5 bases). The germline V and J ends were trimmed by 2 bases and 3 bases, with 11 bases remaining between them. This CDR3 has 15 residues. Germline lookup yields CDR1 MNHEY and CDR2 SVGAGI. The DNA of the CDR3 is TGTGCCAGCAGTTACGAGGGGCGCGGTGGAAACACCATATATTTT. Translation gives CASSYEGRGGNTIYF.

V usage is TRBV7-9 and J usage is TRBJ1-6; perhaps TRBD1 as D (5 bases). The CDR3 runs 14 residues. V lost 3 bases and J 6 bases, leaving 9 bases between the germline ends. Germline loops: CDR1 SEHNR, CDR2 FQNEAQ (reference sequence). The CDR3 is CASSFDRFNSPLHF. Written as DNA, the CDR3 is TGTGCCAGCAGCTTTGACAGATTTAATTCACCCCTCCACTTT.

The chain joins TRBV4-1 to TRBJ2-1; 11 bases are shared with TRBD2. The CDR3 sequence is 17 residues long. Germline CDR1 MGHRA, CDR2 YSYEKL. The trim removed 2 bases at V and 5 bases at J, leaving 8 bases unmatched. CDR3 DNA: TGCGCCAGCAGCCAATCAGAGACTAGCGGGACGAACAATGAGCAGTTCTTC. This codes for CASSQSETSGTNNEQFF.

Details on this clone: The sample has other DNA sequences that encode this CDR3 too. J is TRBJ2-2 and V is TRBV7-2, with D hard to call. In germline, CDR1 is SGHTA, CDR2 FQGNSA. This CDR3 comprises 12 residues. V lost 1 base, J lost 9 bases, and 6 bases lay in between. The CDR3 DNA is TGTGCCAGCAGCTTAGTGGCCCGGGAGCTGTTTTTT. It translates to CASSLVARELFF.

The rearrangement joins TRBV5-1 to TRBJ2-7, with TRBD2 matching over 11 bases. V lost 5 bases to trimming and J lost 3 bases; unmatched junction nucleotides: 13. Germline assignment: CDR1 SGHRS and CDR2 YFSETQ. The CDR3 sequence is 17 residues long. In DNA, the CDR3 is TGCGCCAGCAGTCGTACAGGGGACGGGACTAGCGGCTACGAGCAGTACTTC. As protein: CASSRTGDGTSGYEQYF.

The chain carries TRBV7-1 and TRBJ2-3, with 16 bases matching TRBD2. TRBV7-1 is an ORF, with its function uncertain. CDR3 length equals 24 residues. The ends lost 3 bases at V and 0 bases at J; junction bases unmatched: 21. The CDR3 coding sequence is TGTGCCAGCAGCTCTCGGACGGTCCCGGGACTAGCGGGAGGGCCAGTAGGTAGCACAGATACGCAGTATTTT. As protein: CASSSRTVPGLAGGPVGSTDTQYF.

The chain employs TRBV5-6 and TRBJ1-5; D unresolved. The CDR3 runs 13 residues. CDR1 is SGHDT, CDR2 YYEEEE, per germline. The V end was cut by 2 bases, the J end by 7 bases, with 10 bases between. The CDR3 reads CASSLTLAQPQHF. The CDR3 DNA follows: TGTGCCAGCAGCTTAACGCTAGCCCAGCCCCAGCATTTT.

DNA of the CDR3: TGTGCCAGCAGTGAATCCGGGGTTGAGACCCAGTACTTC. Amino acid sequence: CASSESGVETQYF. The chain has TRBV25-1 and TRBJ2-5; D perhaps matches TRBD2 (5 bases). Trimming cost V 1 base and J 5 bases, with 8 bases left between them. This CDR3 contains 13 residues. The V gene's germline CDR1 is MGHDK and CDR2 SYGVNS.

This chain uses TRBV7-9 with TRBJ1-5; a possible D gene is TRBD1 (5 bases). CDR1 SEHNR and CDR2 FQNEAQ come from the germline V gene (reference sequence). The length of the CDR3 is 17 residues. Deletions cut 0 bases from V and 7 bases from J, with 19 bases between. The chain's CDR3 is CASSLAVTGGRGQPQHF. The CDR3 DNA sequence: TGTGCCAGCAGCTTAGCTGTTACGGGGGGGAGAGGGCAGCCCCAGCATTTT.

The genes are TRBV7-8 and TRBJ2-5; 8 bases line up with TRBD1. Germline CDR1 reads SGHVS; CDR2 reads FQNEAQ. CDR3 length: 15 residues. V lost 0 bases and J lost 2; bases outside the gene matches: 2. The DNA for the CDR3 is TGTGCCAGCAGCTTAGCGACAGGGGAACAAGAGACCCAGTACTTC. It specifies CASSLATGEQETQYF. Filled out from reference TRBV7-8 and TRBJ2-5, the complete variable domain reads GAGVSQSPRYKVAKRGQDVALRCDPISGHVSLFWYQQALGQGPEFLTYFQNEAQLDKSGLPSDRFFAERPEGSVSTLKIQRTQQEDSAVYLCASSLATGEQETQYFGPGTRLLVL.

The CDR3: CASSEVGQGADTQYF. The CDR3 DNA is TGTGCCAGCAGTGAAGTCGGACAGGGGGCAGATACGCAGTATTTT. The rearrangement links TRBV6-1 to TRBJ2-3; 10 bases agree with TRBD1. The CDR3 length is 15 residues. The germline V gene has CDR1 MNHNS and CDR2 SASEGT. The J segment lost 4 bases and the V segment lost 1 base, leaving 2 bases of the junction unmatched.